Listed below are T cell receptor beta chains from one sample, sequenced in a study of cytomegalovirus exposure and HLA in healthy donors. Assay used: immunoSEQ multiplex PCR; TCRdb lists only in-frame clones, some missing. This table holds approximately 88,000 clones, around 96% found once. The sample consisted of PBMCs. The receptors were sampled from a woman under 30 in good health and CMV-seronegative. The CDR3 runs from the conserved cysteine through the conserved F or W. D genes are given only for firm matches. The size entry is marked missing in some rows and otherwise reads once, few, many or a size class.

cdr3_aa: CASSVGDYQETQYF; cdr3_nt: TGTGCCAGCAGCGTGGGGGACTACCAAGAGACCCAGTACTTC; j_call: TRBJ2-5; clone_size: -; v_call: TRBV9; d_call: -
cdr3_aa: CASSFSGTGDYNEQFF; cdr3_nt: TGCGCCAGCAGCTTCTCCGGGACAGGGGATTACAATGAGCAGTTCTTC; j_call: TRBJ2-1; clone_size: -; v_call: TRBV5-1; d_call: TRBD1
cdr3_aa: CASSPRDRGPSSSSYEQYF; cdr3_nt: TGTGCCAGCAGCCCCAGGGACAGGGGGCCCTCCTCGAGTTCCTACGAGCAGTACTTC; j_call: TRBJ2-7; clone_size: -; v_call: TRBV13; d_call: TRBD1
cdr3_aa: CASSSGFRADTQYF; cdr3_nt: TGTGCCAGCAGCTCCGGGTTTAGAGCAGATACGCAGTATTTT; j_call: TRBJ2-3; clone_size: -; v_call: TRBV11-2; d_call: -
cdr3_aa: CASRSSDRTNYGYTF; cdr3_nt: TGTGCCAGTAGATCGTCGGACAGAACTAACTATGGCTACACCTTC; j_call: TRBJ1-2; clone_size: -; v_call: TRBV19; d_call: -
cdr3_aa: CASTPGGLYEQYF; cdr3_nt: TGTGCCAGCACCCCCGGGGGGCTATACGAGCAGTACTTC; j_call: TRBJ2-7; clone_size: -; v_call: TRBV5-6; d_call: -
cdr3_aa: CASSLTALGSRGEQYF; cdr3_nt: TGTGCCAGCAGTTTAACGGCCCTGGGTTCGAGAGGGGAGCAGTACTTC; j_call: TRBJ2-7; clone_size: -; v_call: TRBV6-5; d_call: -
cdr3_aa: CASSPHPSGIYEQYF; cdr3_nt: TGTGCCAGCAGCCCCCATCCTAGCGGGATCTACGAGCAGTACTTC; j_call: TRBJ2-7; clone_size: once; v_call: TRBV7-9; d_call: TRBD2
cdr3_aa: CAISRGSRDYNYEQYF; cdr3_nt: TGTGCCATCAGTCGAGGGTCCCGGGACTATAACTACGAGCAGTACTTC; j_call: TRBJ2-7; clone_size: -; v_call: TRBV10-3; d_call: TRBD2
cdr3_aa: CSVEDRLPGGEKFF; cdr3_nt: TGCAGCGTTGAAGATCGGTTACCGGGAGGAGAGAAGTTCTTC; j_call: TRBJ2-1; clone_size: -; v_call: TRBV29-1; d_call: TRBD2
cdr3_aa: CASSPGLYYGYTF; cdr3_nt: TGTGCCAGCAGCCCGGGACTGTACTATGGCTACACCTTC; j_call: TRBJ1-2; clone_size: once; v_call: TRBV6-5; d_call: -
cdr3_aa: CASNRQSSSGNTIYF; cdr3_nt: TGTGCCAGTAATCGACAGTCCAGCTCTGGAAACACCATATATTTT; j_call: TRBJ1-3; clone_size: -; v_call: TRBV19; d_call: -